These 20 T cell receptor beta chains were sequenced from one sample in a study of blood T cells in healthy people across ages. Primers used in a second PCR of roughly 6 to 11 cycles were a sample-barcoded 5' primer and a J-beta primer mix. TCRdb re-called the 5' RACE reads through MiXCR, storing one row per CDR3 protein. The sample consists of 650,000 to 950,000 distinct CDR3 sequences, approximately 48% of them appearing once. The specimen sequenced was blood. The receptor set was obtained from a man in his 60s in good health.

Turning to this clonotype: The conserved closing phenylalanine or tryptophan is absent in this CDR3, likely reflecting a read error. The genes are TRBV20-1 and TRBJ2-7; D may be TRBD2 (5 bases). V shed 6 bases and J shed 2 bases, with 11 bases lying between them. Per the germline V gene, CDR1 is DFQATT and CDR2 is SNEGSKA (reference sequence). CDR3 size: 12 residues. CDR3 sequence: CSAEGAPYEQYL. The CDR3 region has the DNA TGCAGTGCAGAGGGAGCACCCTACGAGCAGTACTTA.

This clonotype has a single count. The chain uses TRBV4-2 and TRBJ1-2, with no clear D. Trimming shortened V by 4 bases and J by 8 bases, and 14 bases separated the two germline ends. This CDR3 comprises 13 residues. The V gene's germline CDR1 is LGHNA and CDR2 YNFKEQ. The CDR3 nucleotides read TGTGCCAGCAGCCTGAGTATGATGAGAGGCTACACCTTC. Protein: CASSLSMMRGYTF.

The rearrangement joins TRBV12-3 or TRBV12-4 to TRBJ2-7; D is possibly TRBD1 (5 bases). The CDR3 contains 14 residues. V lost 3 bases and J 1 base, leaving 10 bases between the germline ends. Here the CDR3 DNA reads TGTGCCAGCAGTTTGTCGGCAGGGTCCTACGAGCAGTACTTC. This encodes CASSLSAGSYEQYF.

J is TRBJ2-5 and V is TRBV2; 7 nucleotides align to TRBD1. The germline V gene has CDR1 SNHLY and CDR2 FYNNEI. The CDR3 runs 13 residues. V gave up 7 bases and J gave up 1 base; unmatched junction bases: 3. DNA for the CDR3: TGTGCCAGCAACGGGGACAGCCAAGAGACCCAGTACTTC. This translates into CASNGDSQETQYF.

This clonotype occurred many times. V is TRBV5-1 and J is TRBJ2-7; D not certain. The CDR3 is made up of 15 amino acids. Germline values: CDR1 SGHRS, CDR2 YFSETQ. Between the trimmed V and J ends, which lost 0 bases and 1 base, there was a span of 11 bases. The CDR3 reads CASSLAPSGSYEQYF. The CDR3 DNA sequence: TGCGCCAGCAGCTTGGCCCCCTCCGGGTCCTACGAGCAGTACTTC. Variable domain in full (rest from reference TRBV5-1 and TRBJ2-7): KAGVTQTPRYLIKTRGQQVTLSCSPISGHRSVSWYQQTPGQGLQFLFEYFSETQRNKGNFPGRFSGRQFSNSRSEMNVSTLELGDSALYLCASSLAPSGSYEQYFGPGTRLTVT.

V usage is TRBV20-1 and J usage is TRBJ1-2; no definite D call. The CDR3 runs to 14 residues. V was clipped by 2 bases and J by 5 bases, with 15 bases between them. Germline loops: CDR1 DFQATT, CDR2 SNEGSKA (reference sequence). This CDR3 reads CSARSDPLLYGYTF. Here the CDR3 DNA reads TGCAGTGCTAGATCCGACCCCCTACTATATGGCTACACCTTC.

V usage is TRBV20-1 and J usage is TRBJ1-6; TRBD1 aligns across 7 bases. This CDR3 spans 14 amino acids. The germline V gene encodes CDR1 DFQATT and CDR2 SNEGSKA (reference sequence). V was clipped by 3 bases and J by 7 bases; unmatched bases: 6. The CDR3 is CSARTGLGNSPLHF. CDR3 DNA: TGCAGTGCTAGGACAGGGCTAGGAAATTCACCCCTCCACTTT.

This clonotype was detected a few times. The CDR3 loop is CASSLGTDNNEQFF. As DNA, the CDR3 is TGTGCCAGCAGCTTAGGGACAGATAACAATGAGCAGTTCTTC. V is TRBV7-9 and J is TRBJ2-1, with D perhaps TRBD1 (6 bases). The CDR3 loop spans 14 amino acids. CDR1 and CDR2 (germline): SEHNR, FQNEAQ (reference sequence). With 1 base removed from V and 5 bases from J, the gap between germline ends came to 9 bases.

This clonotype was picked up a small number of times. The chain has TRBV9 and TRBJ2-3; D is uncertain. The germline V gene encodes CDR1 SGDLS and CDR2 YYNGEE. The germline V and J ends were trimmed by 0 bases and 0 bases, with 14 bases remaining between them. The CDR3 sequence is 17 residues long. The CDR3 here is CASSVVWKAPSTDTQYF. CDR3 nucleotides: TGTGCCAGCAGCGTAGTCTGGAAAGCTCCTAGCACAGATACGCAGTATTTT.

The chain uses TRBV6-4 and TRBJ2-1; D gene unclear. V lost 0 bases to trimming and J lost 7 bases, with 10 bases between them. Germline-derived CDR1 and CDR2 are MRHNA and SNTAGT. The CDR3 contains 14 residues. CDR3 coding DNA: TGTGCCAGCAGTGACTCAGTATTGGCGAATGAGCAGTTCTTC. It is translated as CASSDSVLANEQFF.

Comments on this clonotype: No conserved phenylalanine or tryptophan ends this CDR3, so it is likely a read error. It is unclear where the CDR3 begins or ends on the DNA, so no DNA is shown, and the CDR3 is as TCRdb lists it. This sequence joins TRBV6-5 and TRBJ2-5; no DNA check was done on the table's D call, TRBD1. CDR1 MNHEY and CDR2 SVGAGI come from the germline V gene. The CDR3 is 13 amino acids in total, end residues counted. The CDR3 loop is CASSYYGQGAENL.

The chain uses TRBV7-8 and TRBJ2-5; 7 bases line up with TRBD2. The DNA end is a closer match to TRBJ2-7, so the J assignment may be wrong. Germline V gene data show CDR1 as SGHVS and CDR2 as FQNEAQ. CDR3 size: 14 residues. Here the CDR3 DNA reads TGTGCCAGCAGACGGGGGGAGGGAGCCTACGAGCAGTACTTC. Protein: CASRRGEGAYEQYF.

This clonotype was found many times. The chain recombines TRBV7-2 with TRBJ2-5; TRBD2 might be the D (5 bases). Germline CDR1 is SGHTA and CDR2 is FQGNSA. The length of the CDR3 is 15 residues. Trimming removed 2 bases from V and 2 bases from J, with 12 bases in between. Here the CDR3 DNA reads TGTGCCAGCAGCTTATATTCGGACTCTCAAGAGACCCAGTACTTC. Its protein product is CASSLYSDSQETQYF.

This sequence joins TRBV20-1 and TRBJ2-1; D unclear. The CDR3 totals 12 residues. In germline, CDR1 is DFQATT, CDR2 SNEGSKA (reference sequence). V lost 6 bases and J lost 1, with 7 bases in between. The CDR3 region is CSADRSYNEQFF. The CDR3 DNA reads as TGCAGTGCCGATCGTTCCTACAATGAGCAGTTCTTC.

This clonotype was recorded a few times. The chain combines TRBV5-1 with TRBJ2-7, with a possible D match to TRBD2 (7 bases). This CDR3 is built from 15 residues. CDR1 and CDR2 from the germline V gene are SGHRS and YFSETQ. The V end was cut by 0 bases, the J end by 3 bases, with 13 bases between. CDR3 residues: CASSLEWGGSYEQYF. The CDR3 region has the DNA TGCGCCAGCAGCTTGGAATGGGGGGGCAGCTACGAGCAGTACTTC.

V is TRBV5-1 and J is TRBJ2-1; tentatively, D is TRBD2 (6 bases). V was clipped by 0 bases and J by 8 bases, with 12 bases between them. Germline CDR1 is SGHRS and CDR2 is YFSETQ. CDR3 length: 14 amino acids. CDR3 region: CASSLVGGIDEQFF. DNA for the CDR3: TGCGCCAGCAGCTTGGTCGGGGGTATCGATGAGCAGTTCTTC.

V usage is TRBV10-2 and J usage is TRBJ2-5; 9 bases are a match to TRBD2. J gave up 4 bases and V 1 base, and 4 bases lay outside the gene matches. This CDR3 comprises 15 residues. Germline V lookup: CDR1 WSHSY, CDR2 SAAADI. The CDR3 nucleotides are TGCGCCAGCAGTGAGTTTTCTAGCGGGGCAGAGACCCAGTACTTC. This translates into CASSEFSSGAETQYF.

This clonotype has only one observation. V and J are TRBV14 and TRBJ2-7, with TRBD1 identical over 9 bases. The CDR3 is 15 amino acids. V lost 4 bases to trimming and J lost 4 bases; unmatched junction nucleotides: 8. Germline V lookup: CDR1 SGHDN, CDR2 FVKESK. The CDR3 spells CASSLRQGEKYEQYF. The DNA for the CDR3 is TGTGCCAGCAGCCTCAGACAGGGGGAAAAATACGAGCAGTACTTC. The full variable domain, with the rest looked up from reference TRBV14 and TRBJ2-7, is EAGVTQFPSHSVIEKGQTVTLRCDPISGHDNLYWYRRVMGKEIKFLLHFVKESKQDESGMPNNRFLAERTGGTYSTLKVQPAELEDSGVYFCASSLRQGEKYEQYFGPGTRLTVT.

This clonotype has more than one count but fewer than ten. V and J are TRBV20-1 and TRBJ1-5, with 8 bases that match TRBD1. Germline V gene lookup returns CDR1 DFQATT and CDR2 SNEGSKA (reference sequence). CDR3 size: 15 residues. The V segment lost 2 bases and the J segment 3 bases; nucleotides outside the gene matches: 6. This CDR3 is CSARPSTGVNQPQHF. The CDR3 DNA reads TGCAGTGCTAGACCCTCGACAGGGGTCAATCAGCCCCAGCATTTT.

The CDR3: CSPHGGKDQETQYF. DNA of the CDR3: TGCAGTCCACATGGGGGGAAGGACCAAGAGACCCAGTACTTC. The chain couples TRBV20-1 to TRBJ2-5, with D possibly being TRBD2 (6 bases). Germline assignment: CDR1 DFQATT and CDR2 SNEGSKA (reference sequence). The CDR3 runs 14 residues. Deletions cut 8 bases from V and 0 bases from J, with 16 bases between.